This entry lists 22 T cell receptor beta chains sequenced from one sample in a study of T-cell reconstitution after alpha-beta-depleted transplantation in children. Preparation of the TCRbeta library was carried out with unique molecular identifiers. MiXCR was run by TCRdb on the PCR reads, yielding one entry per CDR3 protein. The sample holds approximately 4,600 distinct CDR3 sequences, around 7.3% seen once. The starting material was PBMCs, mostly from graft donor cells, obtained 60 days after TCRalphabeta/CD19-depleted stem cell transplant. These receptors came from a boy younger than two who had a stem cell transplant for SCID, so the T cells may come from the graft donor.

In its sample, this clonotype is medium-sized (0.01 to 0.1%). The junction and the germline gene differ at one end; a read error may be behind it. The chain uses TRBV7-9 and TRBJ2-3; no clear D gene. Germline-derived CDR1 and CDR2 are SEHNR and FQNEAQ (reference sequence). The CDR3 is 12 amino acids. The CDR3 here is CASSLVAETQYF. Here the CDR3 DNA reads TGTGCCAGCAGCTTAGTGGCAGAAACGCAGTATTTT.

This clonotype is labeled medium-sized. The chain recombines TRBV14 with TRBJ2-5; tentatively, D is TRBD2 (6 bases). The CDR3 has 15 amino acids. From germline, CDR1 is SGHDN and CDR2 FVKESK. Trimming removed 3 bases at V and 4 bases at J, with 15 bases between. As DNA, the CDR3 is TGTGCCAGCAGCCACCGCAGGAGGGGAGTAGAGACCCAGTACTTC. The encoded protein is CASSHRRRGVETQYF.

In its sample, this clonotype ranks as medium-sized. The chain links TRBV2 to TRBJ2-7, with D perhaps matching TRBD1 (6 bases). This CDR3 contains 11 residues. Trimming took 8 bases from V and 2 from J, leaving 7 bases between them. Looked up from germline, CDR1 is SNHLY and CDR2 is FYNNEI. In nucleotides, the CDR3 is TGTGCCAGCTACAGGGCCTACGAGCAGTACTTC. Translated: CASYRAYEQYF.

By proportion, this clonotype is medium-sized. This sequence joins TRBV7-6 and TRBJ1-6; D not resolved. Germline V gene data show CDR1 as SGHVS and CDR2 as FNYEAQ. The CDR3 loop spans 13 amino acids. V was trimmed by 0 bases and J by 14 bases, leaving 11 bases between them. CDR3: CASSLALGVALHF. For the CDR3, the DNA is TGTGCCAGCAGCTTAGCGCTTGGGGTCGCCCTCCACTTT.

This clonotype occurred many times. The chain is built from TRBV4-1 and TRBJ1-5; D is undetermined. The CDR3 covers 15 residues. The V gene's germline CDR1 is MGHRA and CDR2 YSYEKL. The germline V and J ends were trimmed by 0 bases and 9 bases, with 15 bases remaining between them. This CDR3 reads CASSQELKYEGPQHF. The CDR3 nucleotides read TGCGCCAGCAGCCAAGAGTTAAAATATGAGGGGCCCCAGCATTTT.

This clonotype counts as medium-sized (0.01 to 0.1%). V is TRBV4-1 and J is TRBJ2-7; no firm D call. CDR1 is MGHRA, CDR2 YSYEKL, per germline. V was clipped by 4 bases and J by 3 bases, with 4 bases between them. The CDR3 is 11 residues long. CDR3 coding DNA: TGCGCCAGCAGCCTCTACTACGAGCAGTACTTC. This gives the protein CASSLYYEQYF.

This clonotype was seen repeatedly, ten times or more. This chain links TRBV2 with TRBJ1-6; D gene uncertain. This CDR3 has 11 residues. Trimming shortened V by 5 bases and J by 4 bases, and 0 bases separated the two germline ends. Germline loops: CDR1 SNHLY, CDR2 FYNNEI. The CDR3 DNA follows: TGTGCCAGCAGTTATAATTCACCCCTCCACTTT. It translates to CASSYNSPLHF.

In its sample, this clonotype was seen many times. The V gene is TRBV13, the J gene TRBJ1-2; tentative D call: TRBD1 (5 bases). Per the germline V gene, CDR1 is PRHDT and CDR2 is FYEKMQ (reference sequence). The CDR3 is made up of 15 amino acids. V lost 5 bases to trimming and J lost 5 bases, with 18 bases between them. CDR3 in amino acids: CASSPKWGDRYGYTF. CDR3 DNA: TGTGCCAGCAGCCCCAAGTGGGGGGATCGGTATGGCTACACCTTC.

This clonotype is medium-sized within its sample. The CDR3 nucleotides are TGTGCTAGTGGCGGACAGGGAAACCACGAGCAGTACTTC. Protein sequence: CASGGQGNHEQYF. This rearrangement joins TRBV12-5 to TRBJ2-7; 8 bases agree with TRBD1. Germline loops: CDR1 LGHNT, CDR2 FRNRAP. V was pared by 6 bases and J by 5 bases, with 6 bases of the junction left unmatched. The CDR3 is made up of 13 amino acids. The complete variable domain, with remaining parts taken from reference TRBV12-5 and TRBJ2-7, reads DARVTQTPRHKVTEMGQEVTMRCQPILGHNTVFWYRQTMMQGLELLAYFRNRAPLDDSGMPKDRFSAEMPDATLATLKIQPSEPRDSAVYFCASGGQGNHEQYFGPGTRLTVT.

This clonotype was recorded many times. Here the CDR3 DNA reads TGTGCCAGCAGCCCCGAGATGTGGGAGACCCAGTACTTC. Its translation: CASSPEMWETQYF. The chain couples TRBV4-2 to TRBJ2-5, with D uncertain. Trimming removed 4 bases from V and 5 bases from J, with 11 bases in between. Germline V gene sequence: CDR1 LGHNA, CDR2 YNFKEQ. This CDR3 has 13 amino acids.

This clonotype rates as medium-sized. This sequence joins TRBV14 and TRBJ2-1, with D possibly being TRBD1 (6 bases). This CDR3 contains 12 residues. Germline CDR1 is SGHDN and CDR2 is FVKESK. With 10 bases removed from V and 6 bases from J, the gap between germline ends came to 13 bases. The CDR3 DNA follows: TGTGCCACCGAACAGGGATGCAATGAGCAGTTCTTC. Amino acids: CATEQGCNEQFF.

By share, this clonotype counts as medium-sized. The chain is built from TRBV7-8 and TRBJ1-4; D is ambiguous. Trimming cost V 5 bases and J 4 bases, with 14 bases left between them. Germline V gene sequence: CDR1 SGHVS, CDR2 FQNEAQ. The CDR3 length is 15 residues. The CDR3 reads CASSPRRRDNEKLFF. CDR3 bases: TGTGCCAGCAGCCCTCGGCGGAGGGATAATGAAAAACTGTTTTTT.

This clonotype is labeled medium-sized. This chain joins TRBV7-4 and TRBJ2-4; TRBD1 matches at 8 bases. V shed 5 bases and J 0 bases; nucleotides not matched to a gene: 12. In germline, CDR1 is SGHVT, CDR2 SQSDAQ. The CDR3 contains 18 residues. CDR3 DNA sequence: TGTGCCAGCAGCCTCCGGGACAGGCGACCTTTAGCCAAAAACATTCAGTACTTC. Amino acids: CASSLRDRRPLAKNIQYF.

Judged by abundance, this clonotype is medium-sized. The genes are TRBV6-2 or TRBV6-3 and TRBJ2-2; D remains ambiguous. Trimming left V 0 bases short and J 2 bases short, with 7 bases between. The CDR3 covers 15 residues. Germline V gene data show CDR1 as MNHEY and CDR2 as SVGEGT. CDR3 in amino acids: CASSYSTSNTGELFF. The CDR3 DNA reads TGTGCCAGCAGTTACTCAACATCAAACACCGGGGAGCTGTTTTTT.

This clonotype is medium-sized by share. The chain joins TRBV5-4 to TRBJ2-1, with 7 bases fitting TRBD1. The CDR3 runs to 13 residues. Trimming took 2 bases from V and 10 from J; bases not matched to a gene: 6. Germline assignment: CDR1 SGHNT and CDR2 YYREEE (reference sequence). This CDR3 is CASSLTGVREQFF. CDR3 DNA sequence: TGTGCCAGCAGCTTAACAGGGGTAAGAGAGCAGTTCTTC.

By share, this clonotype counts as medium-sized (0.01 to 0.1%). The V and J genes are TRBV7-2 and TRBJ2-4; D not resolved. Trimming removed 0 bases from V and 6 bases from J, with 9 bases in between. The CDR3 length is 14 residues. In germline, CDR1 is SGHTA, CDR2 FQGNSA. CDR3 coding DNA: TGTGCCAGCAGCTTAGCCCTGGGCGCAAACATTCAGTACTTC. Its protein is CASSLALGANIQYF.

In this sample, this clonotype is medium-sized. This chain joins TRBV2 and TRBJ2-7; a possible D gene is TRBD2 (6 bases). CDR3 length: 12 residues. V was pared by 5 bases and J by 8 bases, with 13 bases between. Germline assignment: CDR1 SNHLY and CDR2 FYNNEI. The CDR3 DNA reads as TGTGCCAGCAGTCAACTAGCCGTCAAGCAGTACTTC. Its protein product is CASSQLAVKQYF.

Judged by abundance, this clonotype is medium-sized. This CDR3 reads CASSPLDSRTYEQYF. The CDR3 DNA is TGTGCCAGCTCACCCCTGGACAGTAGGACCTACGAGCAGTACTTC. The chain links TRBV18 to TRBJ2-7; D possibly corresponds to TRBD1 (6 bases). V dropped 3 bases and J dropped 2 bases, with 14 bases sitting between them. Per the germline V gene, CDR1 is KGHSH and CDR2 is LQKENI. CDR3 length: 15 amino acids.

There are many counts of this clonotype. This sequence joins TRBV14 and TRBJ2-5; D gene uncertain. CDR3 length equals 14 residues. V lost 4 bases and J lost 0, with 9 bases in between. Germline V gene sequence: CDR1 SGHDN, CDR2 FVKESK. The CDR3 reads CASSPRGDQETQYF. DNA for the CDR3: TGTGCCAGCAGCCCCCGCGGAGACCAAGAGACCCAGTACTTC. Drawing the rest from reference TRBV14 and TRBJ2-5, the complete variable domain is EAGVTQFPSHSVIEKGQTVTLRCDPISGHDNLYWYRRVMGKEIKFLLHFVKESKQDESGMPNNRFLAERTGGTYSTLKVQPAELEDSGVYFCASSPRGDQETQYFGPGTRLLVL.

This clonotype was picked up many times. The chain joins TRBV20-1 to TRBJ2-7, with D possibly matching TRBD1 (6 bases). The V gene's germline CDR1 is DFQATT and CDR2 SNEGSKA (reference sequence). Trimming removed 1 base from V and 2 bases from J, with 12 bases in between. The length of the CDR3 is 14 residues. CDR3 amino acids: CSARVSRGPYEQYF. CDR3 DNA: TGCAGTGCTAGAGTAAGCAGGGGACCCTACGAGCAGTACTTC.

By frequency in the sample, this clonotype is medium-sized. The chain uses TRBV5-1 and TRBJ1-1; D gene unclear. The CDR3 is 11 amino acids. Deletions cut 6 bases from V and 6 bases from J, with 9 bases between. Germline CDR1 and CDR2: SGHRS and YFSETQ. The CDR3 nucleotides read TGCGCCAGCACCCTGAATGCTGAAGCTTTCTTT. Residues: CASTLNAEAFF.

This clonotype was counted at least ten times. As DNA, the CDR3 is TGTGCCAGCAGTGATCCCGGCATCTTGAACACCATATATTTT. Translating gives CASSDPGILNTIYF. The V and J genes are TRBV25-1 and TRBJ1-3; no firm D call. Germline V lookup: CDR1 MGHDK, CDR2 SYGVNS. The CDR3 loop spans 14 amino acids. The ends were cut back, 3 bases at V and 7 bases at J, with 13 bases in the middle. The full variable domain, with the rest looked up from reference TRBV25-1 and TRBJ1-3, is EADIYQTPRYLVIGTGKKITLECSQTMGHDKMYWYQQDPGMELHLIHYSYGVNSTEKGDLSSESTVSRIRTEHFPLTLESARPSHTSQYLCASSDPGILNTIYFGEGSWLTVV.